This TCR beta chain was identified in a study of shared clonotypes between healthy human individuals. Study-wide background: Plates per donor: three CD4 naive, three CD4 memory, two CD8 naive, one CD8 memory. Findings of the study overall: Large sequencing depth failed to make sorted-subset sequencing complete, rarefaction showed. When compared with the clonotypes that were shared by all four sorted-subset donors, the non-shared clonotypes turned out to have lower generation probabilities.

CD8 cells classed as naive were CD45RO-negative and positively selected for CCR7, excluding terminally differentiated effector memory CD45RA+ cells. This clone turned up a few times. The antigen remains undetermined. This CDR3 has 15 residues. Looked up from germline, CDR1 is SQVTM and CDR2 is ANQGSEA. Trimming at V came to 4 bases and at J to 4 bases, leaving 12 bases not matched to a gene. The table came from immunoSEQ multiplex PCR; TCRdb's copy has only in-frame clones and leaves some out. The sample includes hundreds of thousands of clones, about 95% of them seen just once. The origin of this receptor is a woman in her thirties in good health. Sequencing used naive CD8+ T cells sorted from blood. The V and J genes are TRBV29-1 and TRBJ1-1; 7 bases line up with TRBD1. DNA for the CDR3: TGCAGCGTTGGAGGGGGACAGCAATTTCCCACTGAAGCTTTCTTT. Its protein product is CSVGGGQQFPTEAFF.